These T cell receptor beta chains were read from a single sample in a study of CD8 T cells in Susac syndrome. TCRdb reanalysed the immunoSEQ multiplex PCR reads using MiXCR and keeps one entry per CDR3 protein. There are 210,000 or so distinct CDR3 sequences in the sample; around 93% occur only once, and 0.15% lies in the top ten. The sample taken for sequencing was CD4+ T cells from PBMCs. Every receptor here comes from a human donor with Susac syndrome. Each CDR3 is given with its conserved first and last residue. D genes are given only for firm matches. Rows may omit the clone size; those that give it use once, few, many or a size class.

abundance,j_gene,v_gene,len,d_gene,CDR3aa,CDR3nt
.,TRBJ2-1,TRBV29-1,13,TRBD1,CSVDSQGFNEQFF,TGCAGCGTTGACTCACAGGGGTTCAATGAGCAGTTCTTC
once,TRBJ2-5,TRBV6-5,13,.,CASSPTGQGAQYF,TGTGCCAGCAGTCCCACAGGGCAAGGGGCCCAGTACTTC
.,TRBJ1-5,TRBV29-1,13,.,CSVGSPGNQPQHF,TGCAGCGTTGGCTCCCCAGGCAATCAGCCCCAGCATTTT
.,TRBJ1-5,TRBV13,16,TRBD1,CASSYGTGGERQPQHF,TGTGCCAGCAGCTACGGGACAGGGGGAGAGAGGCAGCCCCAGCATTTT
.,TRBJ2-1,TRBV5-1,16,.,CASSLGYRPSYNEQFF,TGCGCCAGCAGCTTGGGGTACAGACCCTCCTACAATGAGCAGTTCTTC
.,TRBJ2-5,TRBV9,15,.,CASSVGDTAQETQYF,TGTGCCAGCAGCGTAGGGGACACTGCTCAAGAGACCCAGTACTTC
.,TRBJ1-1,TRBV28,12,TRBD1,CASWTGDTEAFF,TGTGCCAGTTGGACAGGGGACACTGAAGCTTTCTTT
.,TRBJ2-5,TRBV20-1,15,TRBD2,CSAGRASGGQETQYF,TGCAGTGCGGGTCGGGCTAGCGGGGGTCAAGAGACCCAGTACTTC
.,TRBJ2-3,TRBV12-3/TRBV12-4,15,.,CASNQQGLRTDTQYF,TGTGCCAGCAACCAACAGGGTTTGCGCACAGATACGCAGTATTTT
once,TRBJ1-4,TRBV28,11,.,CASSSREKLFF,TGTGCCAGCAGTAGTAGGGAAAAACTGTTTTTT
.,TRBJ2-2,TRBV30,15,.,CAWGKGQPNTGELFF,TGTGCCTGGGGTAAGGGGCAGCCGAACACCGGGGAGCTGTTTTTT
.,TRBJ2-3,TRBV6-5,14,TRBD1,CASSAGTVRDTQYF,TGTGCCAGCAGTGCCGGGACAGTAAGGGATACGCAGTATTTT
.,TRBJ2-2,TRBV27,17,TRBD2,CASSLGRRGGLIGELFF,TGTGCCAGCAGTTTAGGAAGGCGGGGGGGCCTGATCGGGGAGCTGTTTTTT
.,TRBJ1-2,TRBV19,12,.,CASSIGLEGYTF,TGTGCCAGTAGTATTGGACTAGAGGGCTACACCTTC
.,TRBJ2-1,TRBV20-1,14,.,CSALAAKAISEQFF,TGCAGTGCCCTGGCAGCAAAGGCGATAAGTGAGCAGTTCTTC
.,TRBJ2-6,TRBV7-9,17,.,CASSQGQGFSGANVLTF,TGTGCCAGCAGCCAGGGACAAGGTTTCTCTGGGGCCAACGTCCTGACTTTC